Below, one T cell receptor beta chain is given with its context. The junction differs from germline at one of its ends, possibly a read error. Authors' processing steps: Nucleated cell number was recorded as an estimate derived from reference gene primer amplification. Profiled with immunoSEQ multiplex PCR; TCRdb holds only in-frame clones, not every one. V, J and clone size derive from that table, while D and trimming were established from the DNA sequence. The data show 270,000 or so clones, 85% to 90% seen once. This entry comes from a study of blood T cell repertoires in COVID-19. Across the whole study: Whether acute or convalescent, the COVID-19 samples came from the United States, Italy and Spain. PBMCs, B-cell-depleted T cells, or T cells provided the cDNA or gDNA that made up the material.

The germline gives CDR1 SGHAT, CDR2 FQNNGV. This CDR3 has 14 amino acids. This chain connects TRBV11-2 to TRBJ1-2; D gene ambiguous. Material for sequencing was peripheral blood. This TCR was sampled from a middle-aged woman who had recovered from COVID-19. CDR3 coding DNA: TGTGCCAGCCGCTTTGGGGAGGCTAACTATGGCTACACCTTC. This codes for CASRFGEANYGYTF.